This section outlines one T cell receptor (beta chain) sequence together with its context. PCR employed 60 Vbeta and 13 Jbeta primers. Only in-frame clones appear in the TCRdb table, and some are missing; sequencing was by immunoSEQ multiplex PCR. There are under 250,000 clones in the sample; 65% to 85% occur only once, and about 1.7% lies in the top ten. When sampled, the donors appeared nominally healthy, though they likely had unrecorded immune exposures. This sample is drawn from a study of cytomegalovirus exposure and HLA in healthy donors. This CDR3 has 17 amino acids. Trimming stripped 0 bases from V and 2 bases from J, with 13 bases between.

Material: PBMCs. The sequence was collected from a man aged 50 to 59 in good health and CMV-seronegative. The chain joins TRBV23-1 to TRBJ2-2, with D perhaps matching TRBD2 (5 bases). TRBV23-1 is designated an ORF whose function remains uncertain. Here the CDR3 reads CASSQSELADNTGELFF. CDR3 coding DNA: TGCGCCAGCAGTCAATCGGAGCTAGCAGACAACACCGGGGAGCTGTTTTTT.